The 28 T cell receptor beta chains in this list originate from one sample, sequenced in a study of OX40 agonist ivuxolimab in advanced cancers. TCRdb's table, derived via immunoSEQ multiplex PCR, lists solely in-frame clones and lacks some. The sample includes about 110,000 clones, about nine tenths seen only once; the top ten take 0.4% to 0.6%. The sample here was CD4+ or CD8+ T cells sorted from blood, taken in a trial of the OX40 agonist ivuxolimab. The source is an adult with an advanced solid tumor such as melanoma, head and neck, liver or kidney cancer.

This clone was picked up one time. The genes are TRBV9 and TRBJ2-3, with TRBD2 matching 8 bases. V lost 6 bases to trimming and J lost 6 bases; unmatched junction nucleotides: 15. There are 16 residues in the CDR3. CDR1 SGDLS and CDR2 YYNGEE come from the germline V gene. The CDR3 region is CASTPGAGAVRDTQYF. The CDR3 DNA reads TGTGCCAGCACCCCTGGAGCGGGGGCCGTCAGGGATACGCAGTATTTT.

The CDR3 spells CASKSPSTDTQYF. DNA of the CDR3: TGTGCCAGCAAATCACCCAGCACAGATACGCAGTATTTT. The chain joins TRBV6-5 to TRBJ2-3; no firm D call. Germline CDR1 reads MNHEY; CDR2 reads SVGAGI. The CDR3 contains 13 residues. V gave up 7 bases and J gave up 0 bases, with 8 bases separating them.

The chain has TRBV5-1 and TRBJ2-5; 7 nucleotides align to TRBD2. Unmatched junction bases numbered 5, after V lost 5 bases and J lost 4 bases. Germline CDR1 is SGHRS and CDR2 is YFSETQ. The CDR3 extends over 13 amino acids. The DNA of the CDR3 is TGCGCCAGCAGAGCGGGGATAAGAGAGACCCAGTACTTC. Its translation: CASRAGIRETQYF.

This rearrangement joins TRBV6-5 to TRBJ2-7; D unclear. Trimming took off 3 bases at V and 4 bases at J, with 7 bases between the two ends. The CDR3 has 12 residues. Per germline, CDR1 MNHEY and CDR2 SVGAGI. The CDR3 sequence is CASSYVRYEQYF. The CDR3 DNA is TGTGCCAGCAGTTATGTTAGGTACGAGCAGTACTTC.

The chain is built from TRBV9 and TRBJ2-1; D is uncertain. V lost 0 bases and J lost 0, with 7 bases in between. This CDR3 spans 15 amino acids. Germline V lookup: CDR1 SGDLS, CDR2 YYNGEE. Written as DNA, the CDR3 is TGTGCCAGCAGCGTAGAAGGACGCTCCTACAATGAGCAGTTCTTC. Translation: CASSVEGRSYNEQFF.

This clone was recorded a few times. The chain's CDR3 is CAIIGDRTSEAFF. CDR3 nucleotides: TGTGCCATCATTGGGGACAGAACTTCTGAAGCTTTCTTT. The V gene is TRBV10-3, the J gene TRBJ1-1, with 7 bases identical to TRBD1. The CDR3 length is 13 residues. CDR1 is ENHRY and CDR2 is SYGVKD in the germline V gene. With V trimmed by 7 bases and J by 6 bases, 8 bases remained unmatched.

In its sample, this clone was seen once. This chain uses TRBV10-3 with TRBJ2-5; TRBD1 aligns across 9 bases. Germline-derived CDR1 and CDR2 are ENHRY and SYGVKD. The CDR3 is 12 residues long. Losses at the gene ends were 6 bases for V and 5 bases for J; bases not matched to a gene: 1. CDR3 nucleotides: TGTGCCATCAGCGGACAGGGGGAGACCCAGTACTTC. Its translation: CAISGQGETQYF.

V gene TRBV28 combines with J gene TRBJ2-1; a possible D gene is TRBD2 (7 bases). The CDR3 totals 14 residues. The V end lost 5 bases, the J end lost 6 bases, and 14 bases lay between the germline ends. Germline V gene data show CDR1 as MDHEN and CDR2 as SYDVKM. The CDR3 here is CASSTGGRINEQFF. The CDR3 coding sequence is TGTGCCAGCAGTACGGGGGGCAGGATCAATGAGCAGTTCTTC.

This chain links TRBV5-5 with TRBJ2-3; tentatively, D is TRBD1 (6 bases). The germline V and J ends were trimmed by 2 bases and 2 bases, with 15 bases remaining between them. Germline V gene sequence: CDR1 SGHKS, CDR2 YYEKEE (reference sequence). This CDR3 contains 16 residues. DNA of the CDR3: TGTGCCAGCAGCTTCAGACAGGCCTCCTTCACAGATACGCAGTATTTT. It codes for CASSFRQASFTDTQYF.

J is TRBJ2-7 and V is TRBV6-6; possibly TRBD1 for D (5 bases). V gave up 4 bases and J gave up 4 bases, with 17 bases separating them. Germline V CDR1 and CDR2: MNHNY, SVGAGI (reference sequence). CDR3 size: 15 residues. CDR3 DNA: TGTGCCAGCAGTTTGGGGCAGGGTAATGATTACGAGCAGTACTTC. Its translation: CASSLGQGNDYEQYF.

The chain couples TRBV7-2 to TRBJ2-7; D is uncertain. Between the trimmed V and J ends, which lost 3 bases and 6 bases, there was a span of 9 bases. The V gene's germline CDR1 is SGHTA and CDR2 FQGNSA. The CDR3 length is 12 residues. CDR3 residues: CASSFGGFEQYF. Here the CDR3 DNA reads TGTGCCAGCAGCTTTGGTGGGTTCGAGCAGTACTTC.

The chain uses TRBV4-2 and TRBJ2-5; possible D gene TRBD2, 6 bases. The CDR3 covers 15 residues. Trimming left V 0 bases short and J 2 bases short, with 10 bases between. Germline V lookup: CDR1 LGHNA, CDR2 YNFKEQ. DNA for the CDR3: TGTGCCAGCAGCCAAGATCCTAGCGCACAAGAGACCCAGTACTTC. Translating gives CASSQDPSAQETQYF.

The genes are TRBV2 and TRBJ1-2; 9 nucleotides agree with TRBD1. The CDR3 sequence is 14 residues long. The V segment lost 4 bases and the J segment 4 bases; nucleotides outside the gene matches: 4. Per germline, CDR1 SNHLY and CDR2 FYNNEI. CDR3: CASSVRDRVYGYTF. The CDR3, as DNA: TGTGCCAGCAGTGTCCGGGACAGGGTCTATGGCTACACCTTC.

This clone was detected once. The CDR3 region has the DNA TGTGCCAGCGGCCTGGGGCCCACCGGGGAGCTGTTTTTT. Its protein product is CASGLGPTGELFF. The V call is TRBV28, the J call TRBJ2-2; D perhaps matches TRBD1 (5 bases). Looked up from germline, CDR1 is MDHEN and CDR2 is SYDVKM. The CDR3 has 13 residues. V was trimmed by 8 bases and J by 4 bases, leaving 11 bases between them.

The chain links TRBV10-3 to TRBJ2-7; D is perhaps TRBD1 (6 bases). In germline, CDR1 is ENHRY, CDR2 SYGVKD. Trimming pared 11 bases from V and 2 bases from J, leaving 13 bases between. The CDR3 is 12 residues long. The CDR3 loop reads CASRDTTYEQYF. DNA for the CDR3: TGTGCCTCAAGGGACACAACCTACGAGCAGTACTTC.

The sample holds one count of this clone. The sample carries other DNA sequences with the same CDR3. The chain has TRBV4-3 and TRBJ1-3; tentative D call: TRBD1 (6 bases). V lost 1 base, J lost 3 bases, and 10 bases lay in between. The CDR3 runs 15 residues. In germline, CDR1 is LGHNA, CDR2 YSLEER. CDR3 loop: CASSQVGAGGNTIYF. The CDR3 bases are TGCGCCAGCAGCCAAGTGGGGGCGGGTGGAAACACCATATATTTT.

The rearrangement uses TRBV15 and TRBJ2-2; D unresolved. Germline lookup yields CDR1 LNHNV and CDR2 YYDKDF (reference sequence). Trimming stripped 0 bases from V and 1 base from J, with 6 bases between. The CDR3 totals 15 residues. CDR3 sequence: CATSRDAVNTGELFF. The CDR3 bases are TGTGCCACCAGCAGAGATGCGGTGAACACCGGGGAGCTGTTTTTT.

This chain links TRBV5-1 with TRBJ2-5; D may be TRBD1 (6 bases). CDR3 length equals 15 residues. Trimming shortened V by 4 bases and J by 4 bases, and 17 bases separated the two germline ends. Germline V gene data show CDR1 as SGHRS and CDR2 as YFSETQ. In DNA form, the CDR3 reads TGCGCCAGCAGCCTCCGAACAGGGTTTGGAGAGACCCAGTACTTC. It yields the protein CASSLRTGFGETQYF.

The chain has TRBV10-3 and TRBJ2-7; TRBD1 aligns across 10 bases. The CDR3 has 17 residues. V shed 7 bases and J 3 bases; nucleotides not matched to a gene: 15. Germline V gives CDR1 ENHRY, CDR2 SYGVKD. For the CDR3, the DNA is TGTGCCATCATGGCGGGACAGGGGTCCCCATTACACTACGAGCAGTACTTC. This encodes CAIMAGQGSPLHYEQYF.

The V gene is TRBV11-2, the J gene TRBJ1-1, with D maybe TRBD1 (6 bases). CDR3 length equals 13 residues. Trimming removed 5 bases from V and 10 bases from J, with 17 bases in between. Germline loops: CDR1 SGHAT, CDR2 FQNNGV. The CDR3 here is CASSPRGGQGAFF. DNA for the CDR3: TGTGCCAGCAGCCCCAGAGGGGGGCAGGGAGCTTTCTTT. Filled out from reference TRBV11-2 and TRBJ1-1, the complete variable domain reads EAGVAQSPRYKIIEKRQSVAFWCNPISGHATLYWYQQILGQGPKLLIQFQNNGVVDDSQLPKDRFSAERLKGVDSTLKIQPAKLEDSAVYLCASSPRGGQGAFFGQGTRLTVV.

The CDR3 sequence: CASTVSWSNEKLFF. DNA for the CDR3: TGTGCCAGCACCGTTTCCTGGTCTAATGAAAAACTGTTTTTT. J is TRBJ1-4 and V is TRBV7-2; no clear D gene. Trimming cost V 7 bases and J 3 bases, with 12 bases left between them. The CDR3 spans 14 residues. From germline, CDR1 is SGHTA and CDR2 FQGNSA. The full variable domain, its missing parts supplied by reference TRBV7-2 and TRBJ1-4, is GAGVSQSPSNKVTEKGKDVELRCDPISGHTALYWYRQSLGQGLEFLIYFQGNSAPDKSGLPSDRFSAERTGGSVSTLTIQRTQQEDSAVYLCASTVSWSNEKLFFGSGTQLSVL.

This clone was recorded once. CDR3 coding DNA: TGCGCCAGCAGCCAAATGCAGGGAGGGCCAGATACGCAGTATTTT. It yields the protein CASSQMQGGPDTQYF. The chain recombines TRBV4-3 with TRBJ2-3; 7 positions agree with TRBD2. This CDR3 has 15 residues. In germline, CDR1 is LGHNA, CDR2 YSLEER. V was clipped by 2 bases and J by 4 bases; unmatched bases: 6.

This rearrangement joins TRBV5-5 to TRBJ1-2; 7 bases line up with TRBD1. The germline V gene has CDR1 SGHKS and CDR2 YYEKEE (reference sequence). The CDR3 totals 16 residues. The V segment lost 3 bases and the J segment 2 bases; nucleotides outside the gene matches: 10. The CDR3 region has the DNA TGTGCCAGCAGCTCTTCCCCCGGGACAGCAAACTATGGCTACACCTTC. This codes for CASSSSPGTANYGYTF. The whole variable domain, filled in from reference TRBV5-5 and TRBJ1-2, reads DAGVTQSPTHLIKTRGQQVTLRCSPISGHKSVSWYQQVLGQGPQFIFQYYEKEERGRGNFPDRFSARQFPNYSSELNVNALLLGDSALYLCASSSSPGTANYGYTFGSGTRLTVV.

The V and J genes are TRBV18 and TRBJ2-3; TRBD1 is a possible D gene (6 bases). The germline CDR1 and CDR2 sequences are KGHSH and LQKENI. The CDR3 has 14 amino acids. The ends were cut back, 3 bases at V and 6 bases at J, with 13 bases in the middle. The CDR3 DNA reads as TGTGCCAGCTCACCTCCGCAGGGGATGGATACGCAGTATTTT. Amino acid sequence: CASSPPQGMDTQYF.

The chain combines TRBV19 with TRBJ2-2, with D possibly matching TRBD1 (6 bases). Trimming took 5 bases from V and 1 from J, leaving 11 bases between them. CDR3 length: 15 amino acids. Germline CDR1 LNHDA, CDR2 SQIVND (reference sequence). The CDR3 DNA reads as TGTGCCAGTAGTTCGACAGGTCAGAACACCGGGGAGCTGTTTTTT. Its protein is CASSSTGQNTGELFF.

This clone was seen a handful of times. CDR3 region: CATAQGAGYEQYF. Written as DNA, the CDR3 is TGTGCCACCGCACAGGGGGCAGGCTACGAGCAGTACTTC. This chain joins TRBV7-9 and TRBJ2-7; 9 nucleotides line up with TRBD1. CDR1 SEHNR and CDR2 FQNEAQ come from the germline V gene (reference sequence). The CDR3 contains 13 residues. V was clipped by 10 bases and J by 3 bases; unmatched bases: 7.

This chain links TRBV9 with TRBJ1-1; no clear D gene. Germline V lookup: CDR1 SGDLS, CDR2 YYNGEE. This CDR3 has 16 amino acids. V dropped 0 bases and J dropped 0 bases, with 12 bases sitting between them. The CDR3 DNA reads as TGTGCCAGCAGCGTAGGAGGAGGGTTCGTGAACACTGAAGCTTTCTTT. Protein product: CASSVGGGFVNTEAFF.

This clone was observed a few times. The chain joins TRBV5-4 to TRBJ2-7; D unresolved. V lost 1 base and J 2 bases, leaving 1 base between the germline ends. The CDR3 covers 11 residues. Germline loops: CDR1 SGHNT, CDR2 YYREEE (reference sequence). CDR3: CASSLPYEQYF. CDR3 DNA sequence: TGTGCCAGCAGCTTGCCCTACGAGCAGTACTTC.